This TCR beta chain was documented in a study of beta chain features in type 1 diabetes. This clone came up a few times. Its antigen remains unknown. The CDR3 covers 19 residues. On average, the one heparinised blood draw given by each donor was approximately 120 mL. Study results and caveats: Shortening that was moderate but significant affected the TCRB CDR3s of Type 1 diabetes patients in all four CD4+ subsets.

Expressed TCRB transcripts were sequenced, since all the RNA that had been isolated was reverse transcribed. The protocol was immunoSEQ multiplex PCR, while the TCRdb copy is restricted to in-frame clones and leaves out a portion. The profile shows 850,000 to 900,000 clones, roughly 16% of them singletons. The source material was naive CD4+ T cells from blood. The rearrangement joins TRBV21-1 to TRBJ2-7; TRBD1 is the table's D call, not checked against the DNA. TRBV21-1 constitutes a pseudogene. The origin of this receptor is a young woman in good health. In DNA, the CDR3 is TGTGCCAGCACCTCTCGAATAACACAGGGCCCCAAGAGCTCCTACGAGCAGTACTTC. Translating gives CASTSRITQGPKSSYEQYF.